One sample yielded the 6 T cell receptor beta chains listed below, sequenced in a study of blood T cell repertoires in COVID-19. This table comes from immunoSEQ multiplex PCR, and its TCRdb copy is limited to in-frame clones, with some not included. The sample yields under 130,000 clones, roughly nine tenths seen once. Sequenced sample: peripheral blood. The receptor source for this set is a man aged 45-65 years in a cohort sampled during active COVID-19.

The rearrangement links TRBV28 to TRBJ1-2; unclear D gene. The CDR3 has 15 amino acids. Germline lookup yields CDR1 MDHEN and CDR2 SYDVKM. The V end lost 2 bases, the J end lost 2 bases, and 12 bases lay between the germline ends. The CDR3 DNA sequence: TGTGCCAGCAGTTTAACCCCGAGCGAGAACTATGGCTACACCTTC. This encodes CASSLTPSENYGYTF.

The V call is TRBV6-1, the J call TRBJ1-2; 7 nucleotides match TRBD1. Germline CDR1 and CDR2: MNHNS and SASEGT. Trimming at V came to 2 bases and at J to 0 bases, leaving 3 bases not matched to a gene. The CDR3 consists of 15 residues. The CDR3 bases are TGTGCCAGCAGTGAACAGGGGGGAGCTAACTATGGCTACACCTTC. Its translation is CASSEQGGANYGYTF.

CDR3: CASRSRGYSYEQYF. DNA for the CDR3: TGTGCCAGCAGATCCAGGGGGTACTCCTACGAGCAGTACTTC. V usage is TRBV28 and J usage is TRBJ2-7, with 7 bases identical to TRBD1. Germline assignment: CDR1 MDHEN and CDR2 SYDVKM. Trimming cost V 6 bases and J 0 bases; bases outside gene matches: 5. The CDR3 covers 14 residues.

The rearrangement joins TRBV10-3 to TRBJ1-3; 10 bases map to TRBD1. The CDR3 is 15 amino acids. The ends lost 10 bases at V and 0 bases at J; junction bases unmatched: 6. The germline gives CDR1 ENHRY, CDR2 SYGVKD. The CDR3 DNA reads TGTGCCACCAAGGGACAGGGGAACTCTGGAAACACCATATATTTT. Its translation is CATKGQGNSGNTIYF.

V gene TRBV24-1 combines with J gene TRBJ1-4; a possible D gene is TRBD1 (5 bases). CDR1 KGHDR and CDR2 SFDVKD come from the germline V gene. V was clipped by 4 bases and J by 7 bases, with 9 bases between them. The CDR3 consists of 13 residues. The CDR3: CATSDLRGEKLFF. The CDR3, as DNA: TGTGCCACCAGTGACTTGAGGGGTGAAAAACTGTTTTTT.

This clone has more than one count but fewer than ten. This chain connects TRBV10-3 to TRBJ2-2; 11 positions agree with TRBD2. CDR3 length: 15 residues. The V segment lost 10 bases and the J segment 4 bases; nucleotides outside the gene matches: 8. CDR1 is ENHRY and CDR2 is SYGVKD in the germline V gene. The CDR3 DNA reads as TGTGCCACGCATACTAGCGGGGGCCGCACCGGGGAGCTGTTTTTT. Its translation: CATHTSGGRTGELFF.